Listed below are T cell receptor beta chains from one sample, sequenced in a study of blood T cell repertoires in COVID-19. Sequenced by immunoSEQ multiplex PCR; TCRdb stores in-frame clones only, minus some. The table records 400,000 to 500,000 clones, roughly 90% of them present only once. Sequencing was carried out using PBMCs or T cells enriched from blood (not recorded which). These receptors were collected from a woman between 35 and 50 years old who had recovered from COVID-19. The CDR3 runs from the conserved cysteine through the conserved F or W. A D gene is named only where the DNA matches it firmly. The size field is filled for only some rows; it gives once, few, many or a size class.

J | V | D | size | CDR3 | DNA
TRBJ1-4 | TRBV27 | TRBD1 | . | CASSPRPPHQTGGNEKLFF | TGTGCCAGCAGTCCCAGGCCGCCCCATCAGACAGGGGGCAATGAAAAACTGTTTTTT
TRBJ2-5 | TRBV5-1 | TRBD2 | . | CASSLAGVLAEETQYF | TGCGCCAGCAGCTTGGCCGGAGTACTAGCGGAAGAGACCCAGTACTTC
TRBJ2-3 | TRBV28 | . | . | CASLYSDTQYF | TGTGCCAGCCTCTACTCAGATACGCAGTATTTT
TRBJ2-7 | TRBV13 | . | . | CASSLVRESSYEQYF | TGTGCCAGCAGCTTAGTCCGGGAGAGCTCCTACGAGCAGTACTTC
TRBJ2-3 | TRBV4-3 | TRBD2 | . | CAIPSEWCGTRPDTQYF | TGCGCCATCCCCTCGGAGTGGTGCGGGACTAGACCAGATACGCAGTATTTT
TRBJ1-2 | TRBV5-6 | . | . | CASSLDLGSYGYTF | TGTGCCAGCAGCTTGGACCTCGGTAGCTATGGCTACACCTTC
TRBJ1-2 | TRBV15 | . | . | CATSRAEGSGYTF | TGTGCCACCAGCAGAGCGGAGGGGAGCGGCTACACCTTC
TRBJ1-4 | TRBV29-1 | . | . | CSVEDVRGLVRCEKLFF | TGCAGCGTTGAAGATGTTAGGGGGTTGGTGAGATGTGAAAAACTGTTTTTT
TRBJ1-5 | TRBV18 | TRBD1 | . | CASSPGTGIVNQPQHF | TGTGCCAGCTCACCAGGGACAGGGATAGTTAATCAGCCCCAGCATTTT
TRBJ2-3 | TRBV6-5 | TRBD1 | . | CATWRGQGSTDTQYF | TGTGCCACGTGGAGGGGACAGGGTAGCACAGATACGCAGTATTTT
TRBJ2-4 | TRBV11-2 | . | . | CASSSTGENIQYF | TGTGCCAGCAGCTCGACCGGAGAAAACATTCAGTACTTC
TRBJ1-1 | TRBV6-5 | . | . | CASSNQMNTEAFF | TGTGCCAGCAGTAACCAGATGAACACTGAAGCTTTCTTT
TRBJ1-2 | TRBV15 | TRBD1 | few | CATSRAGTGRNYGYTF | TGTGCCACCAGCAGAGCCGGGACAGGGAGGAACTATGGCTACACCTTC
TRBJ1-1 | TRBV18 | . | . | CASSPHKNTEAFF | TGTGCCAGCTCACCTCACAAGAACACTGAAGCTTTCTTT